The next 5 T cell receptor beta chains were all read from a single sample in a study of blood T cell repertoires in COVID-19. Some clones are missing from TCRdb's copy, which holds only in-frame ones; the method was immunoSEQ multiplex PCR. The table has over 150,000 clones, 83% seen once. The material sequenced was peripheral blood. These receptors were obtained from a woman aged 80 or over with acute or convalescent COVID-19.

To note about this clone: This sample also contains other DNA sequences that code for the same CDR3. This chain joins TRBV18 and TRBJ2-5; 14 bases are a match to TRBD2. The V and J ends lost 3 bases and 1 base, in that order; junction bases with no gene match: 1. The CDR3 runs to 16 residues. Germline V lookup: CDR1 KGHSH, CDR2 LQKENI. This CDR3 reads CASSPGLAGGQETQYF. In nucleotides, the CDR3 is TGTGCCAGCTCACCCGGACTAGCGGGGGGCCAAGAGACCCAGTACTTC.

CDR3 residues: CASSQGEQNTEAFF. The CDR3 bases are TGCGCCAGCAGCCAAGGGGAGCAGAACACTGAAGCTTTCTTT. This chain uses TRBV4-1 with TRBJ1-1; no definite D call. V dropped 1 base and J dropped 1 base, with 7 bases sitting between them. The CDR3 runs to 14 residues. Germline V gene sequence: CDR1 MGHRA, CDR2 YSYEKL.

The V call is TRBV6-2 or TRBV6-3, the J call TRBJ2-3, with D possibly matching TRBD2 (5 bases). CDR3 length: 13 amino acids. CDR1 and CDR2 (germline): MNHEY, SVGEGT. V was cut by 5 bases and J by 9 bases, with 15 bases left in between. In DNA form, the CDR3 reads TGTGCCAGCAGTACCCCCCCGGGGAGCACGCAGTATTTT. Protein sequence: CASSTPPGSTQYF.

The chain has TRBV24-1 and TRBJ1-1, with unresolved D. Between the trimmed V and J ends, which lost 3 bases and 1 base, there was a span of 8 bases. This CDR3 spans 14 amino acids. Germline V gives CDR1 KGHDR, CDR2 SFDVKD. The CDR3 protein is CATSDPEKNTEAFF. As DNA, the CDR3 is TGTGCCACCAGTGATCCCGAGAAGAACACTGAAGCTTTCTTT.

This clone was seen just once. The chain links TRBV25-1 to TRBJ2-1; 8 bases align to TRBD2. The CDR3 is 15 residues long. V lost 6 bases to trimming and J lost 0 bases; unmatched junction nucleotides: 4. The germline CDR1 and CDR2 sequences are MGHDK and SYGVNS. The CDR3 sequence: CASRKAGDSYNEQFF. The CDR3 bases are TGTGCCAGCAGGAAAGCGGGAGACTCCTACAATGAGCAGTTCTTC.